One sample yielded the 26 T cell receptor beta chains listed below, sequenced in a study of blood T cell repertoires in COVID-19. Using immunoSEQ multiplex PCR, the repertoire was profiled, and TCRdb retains in-frame clones only, with some absent. The sample lists roughly 43,000 clones, about nine tenths occurring once. Input material: peripheral blood. All receptors derive from a man between 60 and 75 years old with active COVID-19.

The chain joins TRBV18 to TRBJ1-5; 8 nucleotides align to TRBD1. J was trimmed by 4 bases and V by 3 bases; bases with no gene match: 5. This CDR3 spans 15 amino acids. Germline V gives CDR1 KGHSH, CDR2 LQKENI. The CDR3 reads CASSPGQGGNQPQHF. CDR3 DNA sequence: TGTGCCAGCTCACCCGGACAGGGTGGGAATCAGCCCCAGCATTTT.

The rearrangement joins TRBV6-5 to TRBJ1-1; 7 bases are a match to TRBD1. The trim removed 7 bases at V and 6 bases at J, leaving 11 bases unmatched. The CDR3 extends over 14 amino acids. The germline V gene encodes CDR1 MNHEY and CDR2 SVGAGI. The DNA for the CDR3 is TGTGCCAGCACCGACGACAGGGACAAGTCTGAAGCTTTCTTT. Translated: CASTDDRDKSEAFF.

The rearrangement links TRBV6-5 to TRBJ2-7; the match to TRBD2 covers 11 bases. This CDR3 has 15 amino acids. The V segment lost 0 bases and the J segment 4 bases; nucleotides outside the gene matches: 2. Germline assignment: CDR1 MNHEY and CDR2 SVGAGI. In DNA, the CDR3 is TGTGCCAGCAGTTACTCGAGACTAGCGGGATACGAGCAGTACTTC. It encodes CASSYSRLAGYEQYF.

The V and J genes are TRBV6-5 and TRBJ2-1, with 8 positions matching TRBD2. The CDR3 runs to 15 residues. Per germline, CDR1 MNHEY and CDR2 SVGAGI. V trimming: 2 bases; J trimming: 5 bases; junction bases outside the gene matches: 5. CDR3 sequence: CASSYGGGRNNEQFF. CDR3 DNA: TGTGCCAGCAGTTACGGGGGCGGGAGGAACAATGAGCAGTTCTTC.

The chain joins TRBV4-2 to TRBJ2-1; possibly TRBD2 for D (5 bases). Germline V gene lookup returns CDR1 LGHNA and CDR2 YNFKEQ. CDR3 size: 17 residues. V shed 1 base and J shed 0 bases, with 13 bases lying between them. The CDR3 DNA reads TGTGCCAGCAGCCAAGGCGGGCAGGCAAGCTCCTACAATGAGCAGTTCTTC. This codes for CASSQGGQASSYNEQFF.

J is TRBJ2-5 and V is TRBV19; 7 positions agree with TRBD1. The trim removed 6 bases at V and 4 bases at J, leaving 5 bases unmatched. Per germline, CDR1 LNHDA and CDR2 SQIVND (reference sequence). The CDR3 contains 13 residues. The CDR3 sequence: CASRGGAGETQYF. The CDR3 nucleotides are TGTGCCAGTAGAGGGGGCGCGGGAGAGACCCAGTACTTC.

The J gene is TRBJ2-4, the V gene TRBV29-1, with 8 bases that match TRBD1. Trimming took 6 bases from V and 4 from J; bases not matched to a gene: 2. Germline V gene data show CDR1 as SQVTM and CDR2 as ANQGSEA. This CDR3 contains 12 residues. CDR3 sequence (DNA): TGCAGCGTGGGACAGGCAAAAAACATTCAGTACTTC. This sequence encodes CSVGQAKNIQYF.

The CDR3 DNA reads as TGCAGCGTCTTTCTGAGGAACACTGAAGCTTTCTTT. This sequence encodes CSVFLRNTEAFF. The chain carries TRBV29-1 and TRBJ1-1; D uncertain. The germline gives CDR1 SQVTM, CDR2 ANQGSEA. The CDR3 is 12 amino acids. The V and J ends lost 6 bases and 1 base respectively, with 9 bases between them. The whole variable domain, filled in from reference TRBV29-1 and TRBJ1-1, reads SAVISQKPSRDICQRGTSLTIQCQVDSQVTMMFWYRQQPGQSLTLIATANQGSEATYESGFVIDKFPISRPNLTFSTLTVSNMSPEDSSIYLCSVFLRNTEAFFGQGTRLTVV.

The chain employs TRBV25-1 and TRBJ1-4; D ambiguous. The germline V and J ends were trimmed by 8 bases and 6 bases, with 16 bases remaining between them. From germline, CDR1 is MGHDK and CDR2 SYGVNS. CDR3 length: 14 amino acids. The DNA for the CDR3 is TGTGCCAGCCCTCGGCTGCGGGCGGATGAAAAACTGTTTTTT. It yields the protein CASPRLRADEKLFF.

The gene calls are TRBV2 and TRBJ2-7; 10 bases map to TRBD2. CDR1 SNHLY and CDR2 FYNNEI come from the germline V gene. The CDR3 extends over 15 amino acids. The junction had 6 bases not matched to a gene; V was cut back by 3 bases and J by 4 bases. CDR3 protein: CASSDWASGSYEQYF. The CDR3 DNA is TGTGCCAGCAGTGACTGGGCTAGCGGGAGTTACGAGCAGTACTTC.

This chain uses TRBV6-6 with TRBJ1-5, with TRBD1 as a possible D gene (5 bases). Germline lookup yields CDR1 MNHNY and CDR2 SVGAGI (reference sequence). The CDR3 loop spans 16 amino acids. Trimming took off 6 bases at V and 7 bases at J, with 22 bases between the two ends. The CDR3 coding sequence is TGTGCCAGCAGCTTACGTCAGGGAGGGGCGGAGCAGCCCCAGCATTTT. Protein: CASSLRQGGAEQPQHF.

This CDR3 is CASSFLRERAGELFF. The DNA of the CDR3 is TGTGCCAGCAGTTTTCTGCGGGAGCGCGCCGGGGAGCTGTTTTTT. The chain recombines TRBV27 with TRBJ2-2, with 7 bases aligning to TRBD2. This CDR3 contains 15 residues. V shed 3 bases and J 6 bases; nucleotides not matched to a gene: 7. Germline CDR1 MNHEY, CDR2 SMNVEV (reference sequence).

The chain couples TRBV5-1 to TRBJ2-1; D gene unclear. Germline V gene data show CDR1 as SGHRS and CDR2 as YFSETQ. This CDR3 is built from 13 residues. Deletions cut 0 bases from V and 6 bases from J, with 7 bases between. This CDR3 is CASSLGDFNEQFF. For the CDR3, the DNA is TGCGCCAGCAGCTTGGGCGACTTCAATGAGCAGTTCTTC.

CDR3 DNA: TGCGCCAGCAGCTTGTACCCCCTGCGGGACAGGGGAACCGGGGAGCTGTTTTTT. Translating it yields CASSLYPLRDRGTGELFF. The rearrangement uses TRBV5-1 and TRBJ2-2, with TRBD1 matching 10 bases. The CDR3 contains 18 residues. Germline V lookup: CDR1 SGHRS, CDR2 YFSETQ. J gave up 5 bases and V 1 base, and 11 bases lay outside the gene matches.

The V and J genes are TRBV7-2 and TRBJ2-7; 11 nucleotides agree with TRBD2. Germline CDR1 SGHTA, CDR2 FQGNSA. The CDR3 sequence is 17 residues long. V was pared by 6 bases and J by 1 base, with 11 bases of the junction left unmatched. The CDR3 protein is CASRPPSGTSGSYEQYF. The CDR3 region has the DNA TGTGCCAGCAGACCTCCCTCCGGGACTAGCGGATCCTACGAGCAGTACTTC.

The V call is TRBV11-2, the J call TRBJ1-2; 8 bases align to TRBD1. The CDR3 is 15 amino acids. Germline V gene sequence: CDR1 SGHAT, CDR2 FQNNGV. The V and J ends lost 5 bases and 7 bases, in that order; junction bases with no gene match: 12. CDR3 loop: CASSHLGQGALGYTF. The CDR3 nucleotides read TGTGCCAGCAGCCACCTAGGACAGGGTGCGCTTGGCTACACCTTC.

This chain joins TRBV18 and TRBJ2-2; maybe TRBD1 (5 bases). Germline CDR1 and CDR2: KGHSH and LQKENI. V was shortened by 2 bases and J by 4 bases, with 11 bases between the two germline ends. This CDR3 is 15 amino acids long. CDR3 DNA sequence: TGTGCCAGCTCACCAGCGCAGGGTACCACCGGGGAGCTGTTTTTT. Protein product: CASSPAQGTTGELFF.

The chain is built from TRBV9 and TRBJ2-3; the D gene is possibly TRBD1 (6 bases). With 0 bases removed from V and 2 bases from J, the gap between germline ends came to 13 bases. This CDR3 comprises 16 residues. Germline CDR1 and CDR2: SGDLS and YYNGEE. In DNA form, the CDR3 reads TGTGCCAGCAGCGTAGATTGGACAGATTCCACAGATACGCAGTATTTT. Amino acid sequence: CASSVDWTDSTDTQYF.

CDR3 nucleotide sequence: TGTGCCAGCAGCTTAGGAGGTGTAAGCTCCTATAATTCACCCCTCCACTTT. Translating it yields CASSLGGVSSYNSPLHF. The chain joins TRBV7-2 to TRBJ1-6; D not certain. The CDR3 loop spans 17 amino acids. V lost 1 base to trimming and J lost 0 bases, with 10 bases between them. CDR1 is SGHTA and CDR2 is FQGNSA in the germline V gene. Looking up the rest from reference TRBV7-2 and TRBJ1-6 gives the full variable domain: GAGVSQSPSNKVTEKGKDVELRCDPISGHTALYWYRQSLGQGLEFLIYFQGNSAPDKSGLPSDRFSAERTGGSVSTLTIQRTQQEDSAVYLCASSLGGVSSYNSPLHFGNGTRLTVT.

This chain joins TRBV27 and TRBJ2-3, with D perhaps matching TRBD1 (5 bases). Trimming shortened V by 8 bases and J by 2 bases, and 11 bases separated the two germline ends. The CDR3 has 13 residues. Germline CDR1 and CDR2: MNHEY and SMNVEV (reference sequence). CDR3 DNA sequence: TGTGCCAGCGGGGCGCGTGACACAGATACGCAGTATTTT. Its protein product is CASGARDTDTQYF.

V is TRBV7-2 and J is TRBJ2-5; 8 bases match TRBD1. Germline values: CDR1 SGHTA, CDR2 FQGNSA. CDR3 length: 14 residues. Trimming removed 5 bases from V and 4 bases from J; junction bases left unmatched: 6. Here the CDR3 reads CASSRTGTGETQYF. The CDR3 bases are TGTGCCAGCAGCCGTACAGGGACAGGAGAGACCCAGTACTTC.

This clone was picked up one time. The chain is built from TRBV3-1 (or the pseudogene TRBV3-2) and TRBJ2-1; 9 nucleotides agree with TRBD2. V gave up 4 bases and J gave up 10 bases; unmatched junction bases: 2. In germline, CDR1 is LGHDT, CDR2 YNNKEL (reference sequence). The CDR3 is 12 amino acids. The CDR3 spells CASSPGTSEQFF. The CDR3 DNA follows: TGTGCCAGCAGCCCGGGGACTAGCGAGCAGTTCTTC.

The chain links TRBV19 to TRBJ2-2; a possible D gene is TRBD2 (5 bases). Germline V lookup: CDR1 LNHDA, CDR2 SQIVND (reference sequence). The CDR3 length is 15 residues. The germline V and J ends were trimmed by 10 bases and 2 bases, with 17 bases remaining between them. CDR3: CAITRPGTNTGELFF. The CDR3, as DNA: TGTGCCATTACCCGACCGGGAACCAACACCGGGGAGCTGTTTTTT.

This clone was observed a handful of times. This CDR3 reads CAWRPGQGAIGYTF. CDR3 DNA sequence: TGTGCCTGGAGGCCGGGACAGGGGGCTATTGGCTACACCTTC. The chain employs TRBV30 and TRBJ1-2; TRBD1 agrees at 12 bases. The V gene end was trimmed by 3 bases and the J gene end by 7 bases; junction bases not matched to a gene: 6. Germline assignment: CDR1 GTSNPN and CDR2 SVGIG (reference sequence). CDR3 length: 14 amino acids.

The chain has TRBV7-9 and TRBJ1-4, with a weak D call TRBD1 (6 bases). V was shortened by 2 bases and J by 0 bases, with 10 bases between the two germline ends. The germline CDR1 and CDR2 sequences are SEHNR and FQNEAQ (reference sequence). This CDR3 has 16 amino acids. As DNA, the CDR3 is TGTGCCAGCAGCTTAACAGGGAAGGCAACTAATGAAAAACTGTTTTTT. This codes for CASSLTGKATNEKLFF.

The chain is built from TRBV11-2 and TRBJ2-7; a possible D gene is TRBD2 (5 bases). CDR3 length: 14 amino acids. The V and J ends lost 5 bases and 7 bases respectively, with 18 bases between them. Germline CDR1 reads SGHAT; CDR2 reads FQNNGV. CDR3 sequence reads: CASSPTSPRGEQYF. The DNA for the CDR3 is TGTGCCAGCAGCCCAACCAGCCCCAGAGGGGAGCAGTACTTC.